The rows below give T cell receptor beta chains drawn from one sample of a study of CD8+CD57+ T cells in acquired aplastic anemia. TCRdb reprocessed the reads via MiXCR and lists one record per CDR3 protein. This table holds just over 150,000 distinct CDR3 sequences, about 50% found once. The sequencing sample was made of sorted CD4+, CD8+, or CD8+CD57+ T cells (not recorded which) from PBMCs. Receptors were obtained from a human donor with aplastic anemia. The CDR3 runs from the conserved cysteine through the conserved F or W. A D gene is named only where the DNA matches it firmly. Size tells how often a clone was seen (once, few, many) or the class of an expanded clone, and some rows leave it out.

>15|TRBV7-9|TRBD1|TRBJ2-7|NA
TGTGCCAGCAGCGCACCGGGACAGGGGGTCTACGAGCAGTACTTC
CASSAPGQGVYEQYF
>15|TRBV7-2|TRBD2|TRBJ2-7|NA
TGTGCCAGCAGCTTCTACCCTAGCGGCTCCTACGAGCAGTACTTC
CASSFYPSGSYEQYF
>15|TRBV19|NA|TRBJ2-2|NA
TGTGCCAGTACCCCGTATGGCTTAAACACCGGGGAGCTGTTTTTT
CASTPYGLNTGELFF
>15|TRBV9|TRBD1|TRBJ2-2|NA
TGTGCCAGCATAGATGACAGGGGGGGCACCGGGGAGCTGTTTTTT
CASIDDRGGTGELFF
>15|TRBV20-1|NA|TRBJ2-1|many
TGCAGTGCTAGAGATCAGTGGGACACCTACAATGAGCAGTTCTTC
CSARDQWDTYNEQFF
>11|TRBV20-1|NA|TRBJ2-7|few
TGCAGTGCTAGAATTGGGGAGGAGCAGTACTTC
CSARIGEEQYF
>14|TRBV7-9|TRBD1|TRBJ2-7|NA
TGTGCCAGCAGCTTACGGGACAGGGTTCACGAGCAGTACTTC
CASSLRDRVHEQYF
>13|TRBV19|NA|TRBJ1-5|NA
TGTGCCAGTAGATCCTGGGAGAATCAGCCCCAGCATTTT
CASRSWENQPQHF
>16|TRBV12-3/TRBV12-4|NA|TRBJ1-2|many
TGTGCCAGCAGTTTAGCGGGCAGCGGAGCCTTCTATGGCTACACCTTC
CASSLAGSGAFYGYTF
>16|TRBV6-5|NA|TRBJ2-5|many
TGTGCCAGCAGTTACTCGATATTATCCCAGCAAGAGACCCAGTACTTC
CASSYSILSQQETQYF
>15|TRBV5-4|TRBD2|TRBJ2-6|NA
TGTGCCAGCACGCTGGGAGGGCCTGGGGCCAACGTCCTGACTTTC
CASTLGGPGANVLTF
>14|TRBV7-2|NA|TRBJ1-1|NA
TGTGCCAGCAGCCCAGGCCCCTACAGGGTCGAAGCTTTCTTT
CASSPGPYRVEAFF
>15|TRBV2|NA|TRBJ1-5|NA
TGTGCCAGTAGAACAGGCTCAGCGGGCAATCAGCCCCAGCATTTT
CASRTGSAGNQPQHF
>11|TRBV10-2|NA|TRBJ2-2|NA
TGCGCCAGCAGGGAAACCGGGGAGCTGTTTTTT
CASRETGELFF
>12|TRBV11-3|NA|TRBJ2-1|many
TGTGCCAGCAGCTTAGCTCCCAATGAGCAGTTCTTC
CASSLAPNEQFF
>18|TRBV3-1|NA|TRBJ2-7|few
TGTGCCAGCAGCCAAGATTACTGGGAAGCAGTTACAGCCTACGAGCAGTACTTC
CASSQDYWEAVTAYEQYF
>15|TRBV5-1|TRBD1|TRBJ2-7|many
TGCGCCAGCAGCTTGTCCCAGGGGGCTGCCTACGAGCAGTACTTC
CASSLSQGAAYEQYF
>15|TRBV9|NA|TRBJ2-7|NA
TGTGCCAGCAGCGTAGGTGTGGGCCCCTCCTACGAGCAGTACTTC
CASSVGVGPSYEQYF
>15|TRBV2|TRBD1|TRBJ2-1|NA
TGTGCCAGCACCCCACGGGGGACAGGTTACAATGAGCAGTTCTTC
CASTPRGTGYNEQFF
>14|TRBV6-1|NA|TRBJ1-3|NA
TGTGCCAGCAGTGGGGCTACGGGTGGAAACACCATATATTTT
CASSGATGGNTIYF
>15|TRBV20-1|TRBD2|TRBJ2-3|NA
TGCAGTGCTACGTTCCTAGCGGGGGGGCGGGAGACGCAGTATTTT
CSATFLAGGRETQYF
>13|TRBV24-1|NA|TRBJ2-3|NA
TGTGCCACCATGGGGGACTTAACAGATACGCAGTATTTT
CATMGDLTDTQYF
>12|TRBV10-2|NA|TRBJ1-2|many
TGCGCCAGCATTGGCAGCCCAGGGGGCTACACCTTC
CASIGSPGGYTF
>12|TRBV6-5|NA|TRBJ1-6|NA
TGTGCCAGCAGTTACAAGTATTCACCCCTCCACTTT
CASSYKYSPLHF
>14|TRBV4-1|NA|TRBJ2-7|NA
TGCGCCAGCAGCCAGGGAGGGGGAGGCTACGAGCAGTACTTC
CASSQGGGGYEQYF
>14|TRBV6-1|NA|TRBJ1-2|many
TGTGCCAGCAGTACCGGGTCGTTCTCCTATGGCTACACCTTC
CASSTGSFSYGYTF
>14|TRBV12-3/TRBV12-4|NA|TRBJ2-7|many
TGTGCCAGCAGTTTAAGCAGTATGACCTACGAGCAGTACTTC
CASSLSSMTYEQYF
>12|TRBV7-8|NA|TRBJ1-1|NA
TGTGCCAGCAGCCCGAACAGGGTTGAAGCTTTCTTT
CASSPNRVEAFF
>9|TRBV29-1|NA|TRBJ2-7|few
TGCAGCTTAGGGAACGAGCAGTACTTC
CSLGNEQYF
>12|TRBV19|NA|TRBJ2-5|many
TGTGCCAGTAAAGAGGGAGCGGAGACCCAGTACTTC
CASKEGAETQYF
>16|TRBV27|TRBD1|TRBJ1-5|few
TGTGCCAGTTTCTCCACGTCAGGGGGAAGCGATCAGCCCCAGCATTTT
CASFSTSGGSDQPQHF
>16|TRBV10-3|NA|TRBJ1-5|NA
TGTGCCATCAGTGAGTCTGGGGGCGCGAGCAATCAGCCCCAGCATTTT
CAISESGGASNQPQHF
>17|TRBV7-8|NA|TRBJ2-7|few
TGTGCCAGCAGCTTTGGGGGTGCACCTCCGTGCTCCTACGAGCAGTACTTC
CASSFGGAPPCSYEQYF
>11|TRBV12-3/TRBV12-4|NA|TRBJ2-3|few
TGTGCCAGCAGTCCCGAAGATACGCAGTATTTT
CASSPEDTQYF